This T cell receptor beta chain was sequenced for a study of blood T cell repertoires in COVID-19. Study details: Samples came from the United States, Italy and Spain, spanning acute and convalescent COVID-19.

Here immunoSEQ multiplex PCR was the method, and the copy in TCRdb shows in-frame clones only, minus some. The sample carries roughly 300,000 clones, about 89% recorded once. The study drew participants aged about 18 to 95 years from about two dozen US areas. The study assigned cohorts using participant-reported clinical history. Donors in Cohort 3 who had recovered were those with two negative PCRs, healthcare professional clearance, or resolution of their symptoms. Germline V gives CDR1 PRHDT, CDR2 FYEKMQ (reference sequence). Trimming took 5 bases from V and 3 from J, leaving 10 bases between them. The CDR3 contains 13 residues. This clone turned up a few times.

Sequencing was done on a sample of PBMCs or T cells enriched from blood (not recorded which). The sequence was collected from a woman in her 30s who had recovered from COVID-19. V and J are TRBV13 and TRBJ1-1, with D perhaps TRBD1 (5 bases). CDR3 coding DNA: TGTGCCAGCAGCCGGGAGGGGCACACTGAAGCTTTCTTT. Translating it yields CASSREGHTEAFF.